These 30 T cell receptor beta chains came from one sample sequenced in a study of control samples from healthy donors and cancer patients. Sequencing was performed with immunoSEQ multiplex PCR; in TCRdb, only in-frame clones are kept and a portion is missing. The sample has 15,000 to 20,000 clones; about 88% are singletons. The sample comprised PBMCs. The receptors shown here come from a man in his 60s with head and neck cancer.

The chain carries TRBV5-6 and TRBJ2-7; D may correspond to TRBD1 or TRBD2 (5 bases each). Germline CDR1 SGHDT, CDR2 YYEEEE. There are 13 residues in the CDR3. V lost 2 bases to trimming and J lost 3 bases, with 9 bases between them. The CDR3 coding sequence is TGTGCCAGCAGCTTCCAGGGAGTCTACGAGCAGTACTTC. It encodes CASSFQGVYEQYF.

This chain uses TRBV29-1 with TRBJ2-3; TRBD2 might be the D (6 bases). The CDR3 runs 14 residues. Trimming took 4 bases from V and 3 from J, leaving 14 bases between them. Germline V gene lookup returns CDR1 SQVTM and CDR2 ANQGSEA. The CDR3 region has the DNA TGCAGCGTTGGGGGGGTACGAGGGACAGATACGCAGTATTTT. This translates into CSVGGVRGTDTQYF.

The chain combines TRBV19 with TRBJ2-2; D gene uncertain. V was trimmed by 1 base and J by 4 bases, leaving 13 bases between them. Looked up from germline, CDR1 is LNHDA and CDR2 is SQIVND (reference sequence). This CDR3 is 16 amino acids long. The CDR3 loop reads CASSIATGKTTGELFF. The DNA for the CDR3 is TGTGCCAGTAGTATAGCGACGGGTAAAACCACCGGGGAGCTGTTTTTT.

There are a few counts of this clone. The chain uses TRBV2 and TRBJ2-1; D ambiguous. CDR1 is SNHLY, CDR2 FYNNEI, per germline. Trimming shortened V by 6 bases and J by 3 bases, and 3 bases separated the two germline ends. CDR3 size: 11 residues. The CDR3 loop is CASSLYNEQFF. The CDR3 bases are TGTGCCAGCAGCCTCTACAATGAGCAGTTCTTC.

This clone turned up a few times. The chain is built from TRBV19 and TRBJ2-3; either TRBD1 or TRBD2 may supply D (6 bases each). Germline V gene data show CDR1 as LNHDA and CDR2 as SQIVND (reference sequence). Between the trimmed V and J ends, which lost 7 bases and 4 bases, there was a span of 12 bases. This CDR3 has 13 residues. For the CDR3, the DNA is TGTGCCAGTAACGGGGGCGGCGCAGATACGCAGTATTTT. Amino acids: CASNGGGADTQYF.

The rearrangement joins TRBV2 to TRBJ1-2; D might be TRBD1 (5 bases). V gave up 5 bases and J gave up 5 bases, with 15 bases separating them. The CDR3 is made up of 14 amino acids. Per germline, CDR1 SNHLY and CDR2 FYNNEI. The CDR3 DNA is TGTGCCAGCAGTTCAGGGACTTTGAATTATGGCTACACCTTC. This sequence encodes CASSSGTLNYGYTF.

The CDR3 DNA reads TGCGCCAGCAGCCTGGGACAGGGAGGCTCACCCCTCCACTTT. It encodes CASSLGQGGSPLHF. The J gene is TRBJ1-6, the V gene TRBV5-1, with 9 bases lining up with TRBD1. Trimming removed 4 bases from V and 10 bases from J; junction bases left unmatched: 6. The CDR3 loop spans 14 amino acids. Germline V CDR1 and CDR2: SGHRS, YFSETQ.

The rearrangement uses TRBV5-1 and TRBJ1-3; TRBD1 is a possible D gene (6 bases). The germline V gene has CDR1 SGHRS and CDR2 YFSETQ. The germline V and J ends were trimmed by 0 bases and 0 bases, with 13 bases remaining between them. CDR3 length: 17 residues. In nucleotides, the CDR3 is TGCGCCAGCAGCTTGGCCCCTACAGGGAGCTCTGGAAACACCATATATTTT. Translation gives CASSLAPTGSSGNTIYF.

The V and J genes are TRBV7-2 and TRBJ2-3; no reliable D call. CDR3 size: 12 residues. V was cut by 0 bases and J by 6 bases, with 4 bases left in between. CDR1 SGHTA and CDR2 FQGNSA come from the germline V gene. The CDR3 coding sequence is TGTGCCAGCAGCTTAGCGCGGGATACGCAGTATTTT. Its protein is CASSLARDTQYF.

In nucleotides, the CDR3 is TGTGCCAGCAGTTACTCGAGGGCTCCTCGATTGTCTGAAGCTTTCTTT. This sequence encodes CASSYSRAPRLSEAFF. The J gene is TRBJ1-1, the V gene TRBV6-5; D unresolved. V shed 0 bases and J shed 6 bases, with 17 bases lying between them. Germline CDR1 reads MNHEY; CDR2 reads SVGAGI. This CDR3 has 16 residues.

The genes are TRBV7-9 and TRBJ2-7; possibly TRBD1 for D (6 bases). V shed 5 bases and J shed 0 bases, with 17 bases lying between them. CDR1 SEHNR and CDR2 FQNEAQ come from the germline V gene (reference sequence). The CDR3 is 16 residues long. CDR3 DNA sequence: TGTGCCAGCAGCCTAACCTCCGGACAGAACTCCTACGAGCAGTACTTC. It yields the protein CASSLTSGQNSYEQYF.

The CDR3, as DNA: TGTGCCAGCAGTCCAGGGACAGCCCTCAATGAGCAGTTCTTC. The encoded protein is CASSPGTALNEQFF. This chain uses TRBV6-5 with TRBJ2-1; 7 bases are shared with TRBD1. V was clipped by 5 bases and J by 6 bases; unmatched bases: 7. Germline lookup yields CDR1 MNHEY and CDR2 SVGAGI. CDR3 length equals 14 residues.

The chain couples TRBV27 to TRBJ2-7; D is undetermined. Germline CDR1 is MNHEY and CDR2 is SMNVEV (reference sequence). This CDR3 region has 13 residues. The V end was cut by 2 bases, the J end by 3 bases, with 8 bases between. CDR3 amino acids: CASSLGPGYEQYF. The CDR3, as DNA: TGTGCCAGCAGTTTAGGGCCCGGCTACGAGCAGTACTTC.

The chain employs TRBV2 and TRBJ1-2, with a tentative D call TRBD1 (6 bases). The V gene lost 8 bases and the J gene lost 4 bases, with 17 bases spanning the gap. This CDR3 contains 14 residues. Germline CDR1 reads SNHLY; CDR2 reads FYNNEI. DNA for the CDR3: TGTGCCAGCCGATCCTCCGGGACATCCTATGGCTACACCTTC. Translated: CASRSSGTSYGYTF.

This sequence joins TRBV6-5 and TRBJ1-5, with D possibly matching TRBD1 (6 bases). Trimming left V 6 bases short and J 6 bases short, with 18 bases between. Germline values: CDR1 MNHEY, CDR2 SVGAGI. This CDR3 has 15 amino acids. The CDR3 region has the DNA TGTGCCAGCAGATCACCGCGGGGGGCTAGTCAGCCCCAGCATTTT. It translates to CASRSPRGASQPQHF.

The chain combines TRBV15 with TRBJ2-1; TRBD2 agrees at 14 bases. CDR3 length: 17 amino acids. Germline V CDR1 and CDR2: LNHNV, YYDKDF (reference sequence). With V trimmed by 0 bases and J by 11 bases, 9 bases remained unmatched. The CDR3 nucleotides read TGTGCCACCAGCAGAGATAATCCGGGACTAGCGGGGGTTAAGCAGTTCTTC. It codes for CATSRDNPGLAGVKQFF.

The chain employs TRBV5-6 and TRBJ1-4, with no clear D. Per the germline V gene, CDR1 is SGHDT and CDR2 is YYEEEE. Between the trimmed V and J ends, which lost 5 bases and 0 bases, there was a span of 11 bases. The CDR3 length is 15 residues. As DNA, the CDR3 is TGTGCCAGCAGTACCCCAGAGTCAACTAATGAAAAACTGTTTTTT. Translation gives CASSTPESTNEKLFF.

V and J are TRBV5-1 and TRBJ1-3; TRBD1 agrees at 10 bases. This CDR3 is built from 14 residues. The V gene's germline CDR1 is SGHRS and CDR2 YFSETQ. Trimming took 7 bases from V and 1 from J; bases not matched to a gene: 2. CDR3 DNA: TGCGCCAGCGGACAGGGGGAATCTGGAAACACCATATATTTT. Translating it yields CASGQGESGNTIYF.

The CDR3 nucleotides are TGTGCCAGCAGTGAAGCGCTACCTACCGGGGAGCTGTTTTTT. Amino acid sequence: CASSEALPTGELFF. This rearrangement joins TRBV2 to TRBJ2-2, with no clear D. This CDR3 has 14 residues. CDR1 and CDR2 from the germline V gene are SNHLY and FYNNEI. Between the trimmed V and J ends, which lost 0 bases and 5 bases, there was a span of 7 bases.

The CDR3 reads CSVGQGAVGYTF. The CDR3 nucleotides read TGCAGCGTCGGACAGGGGGCGGTAGGCTACACCTTC. The chain is built from TRBV29-1 and TRBJ1-2; 11 bases map to TRBD1. V lost 6 bases and J lost 8; bases outside the gene matches: 5. Germline-derived CDR1 and CDR2 are SQVTM and ANQGSEA. The CDR3 loop spans 12 amino acids. Complete variable domain (other parts from reference TRBV29-1 and TRBJ1-2): SAVISQKPSRDICQRGTSLTIQCQVDSQVTMMFWYRQQPGQSLTLIATANQGSEATYESGFVIDKFPISRPNLTFSTLTVSNMSPEDSSIYLCSVGQGAVGYTFGSGTRLTVV.

This clone occurred a few times. The chain couples TRBV5-4 to TRBJ1-4; 7 bases are a match to TRBD1. CDR1 and CDR2 from the germline V gene are SGHNT and YYREEE (reference sequence). Losses at the gene ends were 4 bases for V and 4 bases for J; bases not matched to a gene: 7. CDR3 size: 15 residues. CDR3 sequence reads: CASSRTRDSNEKLFF. CDR3 nucleotide sequence: TGTGCCAGCAGCAGAACCCGGGACAGTAATGAAAAACTGTTTTTT.

V is TRBV3-1 (or the pseudogene TRBV3-2) and J is TRBJ2-7, with a possible D match to TRBD1 (6 bases). V dropped 4 bases and J dropped 1 base, with 8 bases sitting between them. The CDR3 is 13 amino acids. Germline CDR1 reads LGHDT; CDR2 reads YNNKEL (reference sequence). CDR3 in amino acids: CASSLDRSYEQYF. For the CDR3, the DNA is TGTGCCAGCAGCCTAGACAGGTCCTACGAGCAGTACTTC.

The V call is TRBV12-3 or TRBV12-4, the J call TRBJ2-5, with TRBD1 matching over 7 bases. The V segment lost 6 bases and the J segment 4 bases; nucleotides outside the gene matches: 5. This CDR3 contains 13 residues. The CDR3 loop is CASRRNRGETQYF. As DNA, the CDR3 is TGTGCCAGCAGGAGAAACAGGGGAGAGACCCAGTACTTC.

V usage is TRBV12-5 and J usage is TRBJ2-2, with 9 bases lining up with TRBD2. The germline V gene has CDR1 LGHNT and CDR2 FRNRAP. V was clipped by 0 bases and J by 8 bases; unmatched bases: 4. The length of the CDR3 is 15 residues. The CDR3: CASGLVLAGPGELFF. CDR3 nucleotide sequence: TGTGCTAGTGGTTTGGTCCTAGCGGGGCCTGGGGAGCTGTTTTTT.

The chain couples TRBV5-1 to TRBJ1-2; D remains unclear. The CDR3 has 14 residues. Germline V lookup: CDR1 SGHRS, CDR2 YFSETQ. The germline V and J ends were trimmed by 4 bases and 6 bases, with 16 bases remaining between them. In nucleotides, the CDR3 is TGCGCCAGCAGCCTATCCCAGGCTTGGGATGGCTACACCTTC. Its translation: CASSLSQAWDGYTF.

This chain connects TRBV4-1 to TRBJ1-2, with D perhaps matching TRBD1 (6 bases). The CDR3 contains 15 residues. The V gene lost 3 bases and the J gene lost 8 bases, with 19 bases spanning the gap. Germline CDR1 reads MGHRA; CDR2 reads YSYEKL. The CDR3 DNA reads as TGCGCCAGCAGCCATCAGACAGGACGGTATAGGGGCTACACCTTC. This codes for CASSHQTGRYRGYTF.

This chain connects TRBV10-3 to TRBJ1-3; maybe TRBD1 (6 bases). The CDR3 has 15 residues. CDR1 is ENHRY and CDR2 is SYGVKD in the germline V gene. The germline V and J ends were trimmed by 4 bases and 0 bases, with 10 bases remaining between them. The CDR3 loop is CAISGGPLSGNTIYF. The CDR3 DNA is TGTGCCATCAGTGGGGGGCCCCTCTCTGGAAACACCATATATTTT.

This clone was picked up one time. The chain has TRBV5-4 and TRBJ2-1; the match to TRBD1 covers 8 bases. CDR3 size: 14 residues. J was trimmed by 8 bases and V by 4 bases; bases with no gene match: 8. Germline lookup yields CDR1 SGHNT and CDR2 YYREEE (reference sequence). Here the CDR3 DNA reads TGTGCCAGCAGCCTCCGGGACAGGTCTGATGAGCAGTTCTTC. Amino acid sequence: CASSLRDRSDEQFF.

V gene TRBV9 combines with J gene TRBJ1-2, with D possibly TRBD1 on 5 matching bases. CDR3 length: 14 amino acids. CDR1 and CDR2 (germline): SGDLS, YYNGEE. Trimming shortened V by 3 bases and J by 6 bases, and 15 bases separated the two germline ends. CDR3 bases: TGTGCCAGCAGCGCCCTAGGCAGGGAGGATGGCTACACCTTC. Translated, it gives CASSALGREDGYTF. Together with reference TRBV9 and TRBJ1-2, the CDR3 gives the full variable domain: DSGVTQTPKHLITATGQRVTLRCSPRSGDLSVYWYQQSLDQGLQFLIQYYNGEERAKGNILERFSAQQFPDLHSELNLSSLELGDSALYFCASSALGREDGYTFGSGTRLTVV.

The rearrangement links TRBV28 to TRBJ1-5; 9 nucleotides agree with TRBD1. J gave up 1 base and V 7 bases, and 11 bases lay outside the gene matches. The CDR3 length is 17 residues. Germline loops: CDR1 MDHEN, CDR2 SYDVKM. CDR3 loop: CASTQGTGKGSNQPQHF. The CDR3 DNA follows: TGTGCCAGCACCCAAGGGACAGGGAAGGGGAGCAATCAGCCCCAGCATTTT.